This T cell receptor (beta chain) was recovered during a study of cytomegalovirus exposure and HLA in healthy donors (dated by TCRdb to the late 2010s). For context, the study as a whole: In an earlier analysis of approximately 500 of the donors, 250 to 300 Gb of sequence data and 100 million or so unique TCR beta sequences from 180 million or so T cells were reported. Class I and class II HLA loci were covered by the typing at four-digit resolution. Genome-wide SNP genotypes for about three fifths of the 666 donors were used in a later genetic analysis, which treated that subset as a discovery cohort. The study combined high-throughput TCR immunosequencing, statistical association of individual TCRs with disease status, and machine learning to predict cytomegalovirus infection status. Typing coverage differed by locus: A, B, C, DRB1 and DQB1 were typed in roughly 620-640 donors, DQA1 in approximately 520, DPA1 in 600 to 610, and DPB1 in 472. Among several hundred genotyped donors of the cohort, an average of around 250,000 unique TCR beta nucleotide sequences was sequenced per donor, of which about 18% were non-productive. The genetic ancestry cluster associated with self-reported Caucasian donors included roughly 84% of the 398 genotyped donors. To study patterns of TCR occurrence, a later analysis re-analyzed previously published TCR beta repertoires from more than 550 donors and added high-resolution HLA genotyping. Roughly 300 gigabases of sequencing data and 78 million or so unique TCR sequences were included in an early release covering about 700 HLA-typed donors. Five DR-DQ haplotypes were treated as single units for association and clustering because of strong linkage in the cohort. Donor age, sex, ethnicity and CMV serostatus were collected together with the repertoire data. To decide whether each TCR beta V gene segment behaved as functional or pseudogenic, an earlier analysis of 587 of the donors relied on high-throughput TCR beta sequencing. The later analysis used no new phenotypic data to find candidate immune exposures, relying instead on TCR beta sequences and their occurrence across donors. Along with the roughly 700-subject first cohort, a separate validation cohort of over a hundred different subjects was used. The T cell repertoires of 700 or so subjects were profiled by immunosequencing and related to cytomegalovirus serostatus. Every discovery cohort repertoire had been produced on one sequencing platform. The study aimed to test whether signatures of past pathogen exposure could be identified by cataloging public T cell receptors.

Library construction relied on the immunoSEQ multiplex PCR assay. For the multiplex PCR, a mixture combining 60 forward primers for TCR Vbeta segments and 13 reverse primers for TCR Jbeta segments was used. Amplification of the CDR3 region of rearranged TCR beta genes was performed with a multiplex PCR assay on genomic DNA. The amplified TCR beta libraries were sequenced on the Illumina HiSeq System as 87-base-pair reads. The study's own analysis went as follows. In a later analysis, approximately 74 million unique TCR beta chains were counted across the roughly 670 repertoires, and approximately 11 million of these chains were shared by at least two donors. Raw reads were error-corrected and collapsed into unique sequences by a nearest-neighbor algorithm in which closely related sequences were merged to remove PCR and sequencing errors. CDR3 sequences were aligned to IMGT reference sequences to assign V, D and J gene segments. For a sequence to be retained, a match of at least six nucleotides was required to both a V gene segment and a J gene segment. Rearrangements were called productive when the CDR3 lacked stop codons and stayed in frame with V and J; all others were non-productive. Following IMGT convention, CDR3 was defined as the stretch from the second conserved V-encoded cysteine to the conserved J-encoded phenylalanine. The earlier analysis of around 640 of the donors excluded sequences that lacked an unambiguous match to a single V gene segment. An earlier analysis of several hundred of the donors called V segments functional above 56.7% productive rearrangements and segregating when the between-donor standard deviation exceeded 5%. To diagnose cytomegalovirus status from the catalog of TCR beta chain sequences, a statistical classification framework was built. In a later analysis, TCR nucleotide sequences were compared against IMGT/GENE-DB human TR gene sequences so that V and J genes could be assigned. Using the TCRdist pipeline, a later analysis assigned CDR3 sequences along with most-parsimonious VDJ recombination scenarios. In a later analysis, each TCR beta chain was defined by its CDR3 amino acid sequence together with its V-gene family, and reads without a unique V-gene family were excluded. A later analysis removed several hundred highly shared, low-generation-probability nucleotide sequences to deal with suspected cross-contamination and a sequencing artifact. In a later analysis, a clonal expansion index for each public chain was calculated from normalized within-repertoire ranks of inferred template counts. In a later analysis, generation probabilities were computed using a VDJ recombination model fitted to out-of-frame rearrangements, and the results were checked against IGoR. A later analysis scored TCR-TCR, TCR-HLA and TCR-CMV co-occurrence with hypergeometric tests, applying a repertoire-size bias correction to TCR pairs. To estimate false discovery rates, a later analysis permuted the HLA or CMV assignments 20 times. In a later analysis, co-occurring TCRs were grouped using DBSCAN, and TCRdist sequence similarity was added for clustering within HLA-allele-positive subsets. For co-occurrence clustering, repertoires with fewer than 30,000 or more than 120,000 public chains were excluded, along with 5 or 6 repertoires with anomalous nucleotide sharing. The table comes from immuneACCESS by way of TCRdb, which keeps in-frame sequences with V and J called. Part of the clones is missing from these tables; in studies checked, under half for an unresolved V gene and the rest for unknown reasons. The V and J calls and clone size were taken over from that table, and D and trimming were inferred from the DNA. The sample table records about 140,000 clones; about four fifths of these occur just once. Of the sample, about 2.3% falls within the top ten clones.

As to this clone: Its target antigen remains unknown. Base qualities are not at hand, and no much larger clone is one base apart.

What the study reported, not specific to this receptor: The earlier analysis of some 540 of the donors excluded some 15 rarely observed V segments, including chromosome 9 orphons, because counts were too low. At a false discovery rate of 0.05, a later analysis linked around 17,000 TCR beta sequences to specific HLA alleles. The authors suggested that the approach could potentially be generalized to other disease states and immunological phenotypes. Across donors, most TCR sequences were observed very rarely, whereas some public TCRs were present in many individuals. Broadly in line with IMGT annotations, most TCR beta V segments showed up in productive rearrangements about 87% or about 30% of the time in an earlier analysis of 450 to 600 of the donors. According to a later analysis, TCR association rates differed among HLA loci, with DRB1 alleles showing the most associated TCRs and HLA-C alleles showing the fewest. According to a later genetic analysis, donors in an Asian-associated ancestry cluster had fewer N-insertions in productive TCRs than the approximately 630-donor mean. A few of the identified cytomegalovirus-associated TCR beta chains were confirmed in vitro to be specific for cytomegalovirus antigens. In a later genetic analysis, a missense DCLRE1C variant was associated with V-gene and J-gene trimming of TCR beta chains, and the association was replicated in an independent cohort. The study listed 164 TCR beta chains as associated with cytomegalovirus. According to a later analysis, parvovirus B19, influenza, CMV and Epstein-Barr virus appeared linked to several top co-occurrence clusters. A cluster of highly shared sequence variants was judged likely to represent a technical artifact of the sequencing pipeline. Most CMV-associated TCR beta chains appeared to be HLA-restricted in a later analysis, and the HLA associations seemed to be driven largely by CMV exposure. Linkage disequilibrium might explain the correlated functional status among segregating V segments, but an unknown experimental factor could not be excluded. Roughly uniform sequencing depth across donors was assumed in presence/absence analyses, although this assumption may not hold. This cohort had only TCR beta chains sequenced, and the lack of alpha or paired-chain data limited which features could be detected. HLA typing was unavailable for some donors at each locus, so association tests used only the typed subset. When HLA alleles, especially DR and DQ, strongly co-occurred, attributing TCR associations to individual alleles was difficult. In a later analysis, HLA-associated TCR beta chains showed more clonal expansion and lower generation probabilities than non-associated chains that were equally common. In both the original and validation cohorts, the classifier was reported to diagnose cytomegalovirus status with high specificity and sensitivity. A further reported finding was that TCR beta sequences accurately predicted the HLA-A and HLA-B alleles for most subjects in the first cohort. The 87-base-pair reads could not distinguish some IMGT-functional V segments, including TRBV6-2 and TRBV6-3, so those segments were excluded. For the cohort, immune exposure information was limited to CMV serostatus.

From its cysteine to its phenylalanine, the CDR3 spans 15 amino acids. This entry keeps only the CDR3 DNA: 45 bases, framed from base 1. V is trimmed back by 5 bases and J by 0 bases, and the junction contains 6 bases that no gene match accounts for. According to the germline V gene (reference sequence), CDR1 reads PRHDT and CDR2 reads FYEKMQ. The cohort consisted of hundreds of healthy bone marrow donors. All cohort members were sampled while nominally healthy, although unrecorded immune exposures were likely present. The donor was CMV seronegative and was included in the group of several hundred seronegative cohort members. A peripheral blood sample was provided by each donor, and peripheral blood mononuclear cells were used for TCR beta sequencing. Genomic DNA was extracted from the blood cell samples with the Qiagen DNeasy Blood Extraction Kit.

The sequence links TRBV13 to TRBJ1-1, with TRBD1 matching 7 junction bases. Sequenced material: PBMCs. This TCR was recovered from a male donor in good health and CMV-seronegative. The DNA sequence is TGTGCCAGCAGCCTCACGACAGGGATGAACACTGAAGCTTTCTTT. It encodes CASSLTTGMNTEAFF. Joined to the reference TRBV13 and TRBJ1-1 proteins, this CDR3 gives the full variable domain: AAGVIQSPRHLIKEKRETATLKCYPIPRHDTVYWYQQGPGQDPQFLISFYEKMQSDKGSIPDRFSAQQFSDYHSELNMSSLELGDSALYFCASSLTTGMNTEAFFGQGTRLTVV.